The 9 T cell receptor beta chains below were found in one sample sequenced in a study of OX40 agonist ivuxolimab in advanced cancers. Sequenced by immunoSEQ multiplex PCR; TCRdb stores in-frame clones only, minus some. Of tens of thousands of clones in the sample, around 82% were seen once. The sample in question was CD4+ or CD8+ T cells sorted from blood, obtained in a trial of the OX40 agonist ivuxolimab. These receptors were taken from an adult with an advanced solid tumor such as melanoma, head and neck, liver or kidney cancer.

This chain links TRBV5-1 with TRBJ1-1; no clear D gene. The CDR3 is 16 amino acids. V was clipped by 0 bases and J by 5 bases, with 17 bases between them. Germline loops: CDR1 SGHRS, CDR2 YFSETQ. CDR3 in amino acids: CASSLAKGEGGTEAFF. For the CDR3, the DNA is TGCGCCAGCAGCTTGGCCAAGGGCGAGGGCGGGACTGAAGCTTTCTTT.

This chain links TRBV30 with TRBJ1-5; tentatively, D is TRBD1 (6 bases). CDR3 length: 22 residues. Per germline, CDR1 GTSNPN and CDR2 SVGIG (reference sequence). V lost 0 bases and J 3 bases, leaving 33 bases between the germline ends. CDR3 protein: CAWSVRGGRQWGAITHNQPQHF. For the CDR3, the DNA is TGTGCCTGGAGTGTACGGGGAGGCAGGCAGTGGGGGGCCATCACTCACAATCAGCCCCAGCATTTT.

The V and J genes are TRBV5-4 and TRBJ1-2, with D unclear. Trimming took off 4 bases at V and 0 bases at J, with 16 bases between the two ends. Germline V gene data show CDR1 as SGHNT and CDR2 as YYREEE (reference sequence). CDR3 length equals 16 residues. Here the CDR3 DNA reads TGTGCCAGCAGCCCGTGGCCAGTGACCTCTAACTATGGCTACACCTTC. This encodes CASSPWPVTSNYGYTF.

This sequence joins TRBV11-2 and TRBJ2-3; TRBD2 aligns across 8 bases. CDR1 and CDR2 (germline): SGHAT, FQNNGV. This CDR3 spans 16 amino acids. V shed 7 bases and J 5 bases; nucleotides not matched to a gene: 14. The CDR3 loop is CASTPRTSPGRDTQYF. DNA for the CDR3: TGTGCCAGCACCCCTCGGACTAGCCCCGGGAGAGATACGCAGTATTTT.

The chain employs TRBV28 and TRBJ1-4; D is unresolved. The CDR3 runs 19 residues. Germline CDR1 MDHEN, CDR2 SYDVKM. The V end was cut by 5 bases, the J end by 8 bases, with 30 bases between. CDR3 region: CASSLGRIKLRPLAEKLFF. The CDR3 DNA reads TGTGCCAGCAGTCTCGGCCGGATCAAACTGCGACCCTTGGCCGAAAAACTGTTTTTT.

This clone has only one observation. The chain joins TRBV30 to TRBJ1-2; tentative D call: TRBD1 (6 bases). The CDR3 is 15 amino acids. Per the germline V gene, CDR1 is GTSNPN and CDR2 is SVGIG (reference sequence). V lost 2 bases to trimming and J lost 1 base, with 14 bases between them. The CDR3 here is CAWSPPGQNNYGYTF. The CDR3 DNA reads TGTGCCTGGAGTCCCCCCGGACAGAATAACTATGGCTACACCTTC.

The chain employs TRBV19 and TRBJ2-7; 9 bases are shared with TRBD1. The CDR3 consists of 15 residues. Germline lookup yields CDR1 LNHDA and CDR2 SQIVND (reference sequence). Germline trimming cut 3 bases from V and 3 bases from J; bases unmatched to any gene: 6. DNA for the CDR3: TGTGCCAGTAGTATTCGGACAGGGGCCAGCTACGAGCAGTACTTC. Translating gives CASSIRTGASYEQYF.

This clone was recorded a few times. J is TRBJ1-1 and V is TRBV2; tentative D call: TRBD1 (5 bases). Per germline, CDR1 SNHLY and CDR2 FYNNEI. V lost 1 base to trimming and J lost 5 bases, with 8 bases between them. This CDR3 is built from 13 residues. The CDR3 DNA reads TGTGCCAGCAGTGAAGTGGGGACGACTGAAGCTTTCTTT. Its protein product is CASSEVGTTEAFF.

The chain is built from TRBV10-2 and TRBJ2-1; 8 bases are shared with TRBD1. Germline V gives CDR1 WSHSY, CDR2 SAAADI. The CDR3 covers 16 residues. The V segment lost 6 bases and the J segment 2 bases; nucleotides outside the gene matches: 9. This CDR3 reads CASSGQGALAYNEQFF. The DNA of the CDR3 is TGCGCCAGCAGCGGTCAGGGGGCGCTAGCCTACAATGAGCAGTTCTTC.